The 12 T cell receptor beta chains given below trace back to one sample, sequenced in a study of Ad26.COV2.S vaccination and SARS-CoV-2 variants. Clones were sequenced by immunoSEQ multiplex PCR, and TCRdb holds only the in-frame ones, with some missing. The sample lists roughly 700,000 clones; about 90% were seen once. Described treatment: 19 received Ad26.COV2.S at low or high dose, single or two shots; five or six received placebo; per-sample allocation not given. Collection of the samples took place on day 63 after the first injection of vaccine or placebo. The source was peripheral blood, collected in a trial of Ad26.COV2.S vaccine versus placebo. The receptors shown here come from a person aged 18-60 years who received the Ad26.COV2.S COVID-19 vaccine or a placebo.

The chain is built from TRBV19 and TRBJ2-2; D perhaps matches TRBD1 (7 bases). Germline values: CDR1 LNHDA, CDR2 SQIVND (reference sequence). The CDR3 contains 14 residues. V dropped 3 bases and J dropped 6 bases, with 11 bases sitting between them. This CDR3 is CASSIGGGSGELFF. The CDR3 DNA reads as TGTGCCAGTAGTATCGGAGGGGGCTCCGGGGAGCTGTTTTTT.

V is TRBV3-1 (or the pseudogene TRBV3-2) and J is TRBJ2-5, with TRBD2 identical over 7 bases. V lost 0 bases and J lost 1; bases outside the gene matches: 8. CDR1 and CDR2 from the germline V gene are LGHDT and YNNKEL (reference sequence). This CDR3 is built from 17 residues. CDR3 nucleotides: TGTGCCAGCAGCCAAGAAGGGGTAGCGGGCCCCCAAGAGACCCAGTACTTC. Translation: CASSQEGVAGPQETQYF.

The V call is TRBV4-3, the J call TRBJ2-5; D gene ambiguous. The germline V and J ends were trimmed by 0 bases and 7 bases, with 15 bases remaining between them. The CDR3 is 15 amino acids. Germline V gene sequence: CDR1 LGHNA, CDR2 YSLEER. The CDR3 here is CASSQDWSVDGTQYF. CDR3 nucleotide sequence: TGCGCCAGCAGCCAAGATTGGTCCGTTGACGGGACCCAGTACTTC.

The chain links TRBV5-1 to TRBJ1-6; 9 bases align to TRBD1. J lost 7 bases, V lost 4 bases, and 6 bases had no gene match. Germline values: CDR1 SGHRS, CDR2 YFSETQ. This CDR3 contains 15 residues. CDR3 sequence: CASSTGQGGNSPLHF. The CDR3 DNA reads as TGCGCCAGCAGCACGGGACAGGGCGGGAATTCACCCCTCCACTTT.

CDR3 residues: CASSLVAGSGGELFF. The CDR3 nucleotides are TGCGCCAGCAGCTTGGTAGCGGGGAGTGGCGGGGAGCTGTTTTTT. The V call is TRBV5-1, the J call TRBJ2-2, with 8 bases matching TRBD2. The V gene's germline CDR1 is SGHRS and CDR2 YFSETQ. V lost 0 bases and J lost 7; bases outside the gene matches: 5. CDR3 size: 15 residues. The variable domain in full, with the rest retrieved from reference TRBV5-1 and TRBJ2-2, is KAGVTQTPRYLIKTRGQQVTLSCSPISGHRSVSWYQQTPGQGLQFLFEYFSETQRNKGNFPGRFSGRQFSNSRSEMNVSTLELGDSALYLCASSLVAGSGGELFFGEGSRLTVL.

This clone showed up just once. The rearrangement uses TRBV10-3 and TRBJ2-1; 8 bases match TRBD2. Germline CDR1 and CDR2: ENHRY and SYGVKD. Germline trimming cut 4 bases from V and 6 bases from J; bases unmatched to any gene: 11. The CDR3 loop spans 16 amino acids. This CDR3 is CAISGGGTRRRNEQFF. As DNA, the CDR3 is TGTGCCATCAGTGGAGGGGGGACTAGGCGTCGCAATGAGCAGTTCTTC.

V and J are TRBV7-8 and TRBJ2-7; 7 bases map to TRBD2. V shed 3 bases, J shed 2 bases, and the junction held 7 bases outside the gene matches. The V gene's germline CDR1 is SGHVS and CDR2 FQNEAQ. The CDR3 runs 15 residues. CDR3 loop: CASSFFGGGAYEQYF. CDR3 nucleotides: TGTGCCAGCAGCTTCTTTGGCGGGGGAGCCTACGAGCAGTACTTC.

This clone has more than one count but fewer than ten. The chain couples TRBV6-1 to TRBJ1-5; no definite D call. The germline CDR1 and CDR2 sequences are MNHNS and SASEGT. Trimming pared 3 bases from V and 7 bases from J, leaving 16 bases between. The CDR3 is made up of 15 amino acids. The CDR3 DNA sequence: TGTGCCAGCAGTGAGGCCCCGGGCTCGTCGCAGCCCCAGCATTTT. Translating gives CASSEAPGSSQPQHF.

V and J are TRBV5-1 and TRBJ2-3; TRBD2 is a possible D gene (6 bases). The CDR3 consists of 14 residues. V was pared by 2 bases and J by 3 bases, with 10 bases between. Looked up from germline, CDR1 is SGHRS and CDR2 is YFSETQ. The CDR3 DNA follows: TGCGCCAGCAGCTTTTCCGGGACTACAGATACGCAGTATTTT. Its translation: CASSFSGTTDTQYF.

Here the CDR3 DNA reads TGCGCCAGCAGCCAAGACCCCGGACAGGACACTGAAGCTTTCTTT. Its protein is CASSQDPGQDTEAFF. V and J are TRBV4-3 and TRBJ1-1, with TRBD1 matching over 7 bases. Germline V gene lookup returns CDR1 LGHNA and CDR2 YSLEER. The CDR3 is 15 residues long. V shed 0 bases and J 3 bases; nucleotides not matched to a gene: 4.

The chain links TRBV20-1 to TRBJ2-5, with D uncertain. V was clipped by 7 bases and J by 1 base, with 7 bases between them. The length of the CDR3 is 11 residues. Per germline, CDR1 DFQATT and CDR2 SNEGSKA (reference sequence). The CDR3 sequence: CSVAAQETQYF. CDR3 sequence (DNA): TGCAGTGTGGCAGCCCAAGAGACCCAGTACTTC.

The chain is built from TRBV9 and TRBJ1-4; 11 bases are shared with TRBD1. Germline CDR1 reads SGDLS; CDR2 reads YYNGEE. The length of the CDR3 is 16 residues. Trimming at V came to 0 bases and at J to 8 bases, leaving 6 bases not matched to a gene. CDR3: CASSVAQGTGGEKLFF. The CDR3 DNA reads TGTGCCAGCAGCGTAGCACAAGGGACAGGGGGGGAAAAACTGTTTTTT.